The source of this TCR beta chain is a study of CD8 T cells in ankylosing spondylitis. Whole-study results and caveats: Characteristic of ankylosing spondylitis blood, it appeared, was a TCR beta motif comprising several highly homologous variants.

TCRdb passed the 5' RACE reads through MiXCR, listing each CDR3 protein once. The sample lists some 800,000 distinct CDR3 sequences, 12% occurring once. V was clipped by 4 bases and J by 8 bases, with 11 bases between them. Germline V gene sequence: CDR1 DFQATT, CDR2 SNEGSKA (reference sequence). The CDR3 has 12 amino acids. The sample holds a few counts of this clonotype. Its specificity is not known. The clonotype comes from a male donor with ankylosing spondylitis. Sequenced: blood, either unsorted or a sorted T cell fraction (not recorded which). V gene TRBV20-1 combines with J gene TRBJ1-4, with D unresolved. The chain's CDR3 is CSAIVPSEKLFF. The DNA for the CDR3 is TGCAGTGCTATCGTTCCGAGCGAAAAACTGTTTTTT.